The 4 T cell receptor beta chains in this list originate from one sample, sequenced in a study of shared clonotypes between healthy human individuals. Assay: immunoSEQ multiplex PCR; the TCRdb copy retains only in-frame clones and omits some. The sample includes some 1 million clones, about 80% of them seen just once. The sequencing sample was made of memory CD4+ T cells sorted from blood. The sample's subset: CD45RA-negative fraction. All receptors come from a man aged 18 to 35 in good health.

This chain joins TRBV29-1 and TRBJ2-5, with 7 bases lining up with TRBD1. TRBJ2-7 explains the end of the DNA better; the J call may be wrong. The germline CDR1 and CDR2 sequences are SQVTM and ANQGSEA. The CDR3 loop spans 12 amino acids. CDR3 protein: CSATGFSYEQYF. The CDR3 nucleotides are TGCAGCGCGACAGGGTTCTCCTACGAGCAGTACTTC.

V is TRBV5-6 and J is TRBJ2-5, with a weak D call TRBD2 (6 bases). The germline V gene encodes CDR1 SGHDT and CDR2 YYEEEE. There are 14 residues in the CDR3. Trimming removed 3 bases from V and 5 bases from J, with 14 bases in between. The CDR3 DNA follows: TGTGCCAGCAGCTCGCCTAGCGTCAAGGAGACCCAGTACTTC. Amino acids: CASSSPSVKETQYF.

This clone was picked up one time. This chain joins TRBV7-9 and TRBJ2-7; no reliable D call. The V and J ends lost 5 bases and 9 bases respectively, with 26 bases between them. The CDR3 length is 16 residues. In germline, CDR1 is SEHNR, CDR2 FQNEAQ (reference sequence). The CDR3 DNA is TGTGCCAGCAGCCGCCTGGGCGGAAGCGCCATCGGTGGGCAGTACTTC. Its translation: CASSRLGGSAIGGQYF.

This chain connects TRBV30 to TRBJ1-6, with a tentative D call TRBD1 (5 bases). The CDR3 runs 15 residues. Between the trimmed V and J ends, which lost 8 bases and 7 bases, there was a span of 21 bases. Germline V gives CDR1 GTSNPN, CDR2 SVGIG (reference sequence). CDR3 region: CASLQATNFNSPLHF. The CDR3 coding sequence is TGTGCCAGTCTACAGGCGACAAACTTCAATTCACCCCTCCACTTT. Full variable domain (remainder filled in from reference TRBV30 and TRBJ1-6): SQTIHQWPATLVQPVGSPLSLECTVEGTSNPNLYWYRQAAGRGLQLLFYSVGIGQISSEVPQNLSASRPQDRQFILSSKKLLLSDSGFYLCASLQATNFNSPLHFGNGTRLTVT.